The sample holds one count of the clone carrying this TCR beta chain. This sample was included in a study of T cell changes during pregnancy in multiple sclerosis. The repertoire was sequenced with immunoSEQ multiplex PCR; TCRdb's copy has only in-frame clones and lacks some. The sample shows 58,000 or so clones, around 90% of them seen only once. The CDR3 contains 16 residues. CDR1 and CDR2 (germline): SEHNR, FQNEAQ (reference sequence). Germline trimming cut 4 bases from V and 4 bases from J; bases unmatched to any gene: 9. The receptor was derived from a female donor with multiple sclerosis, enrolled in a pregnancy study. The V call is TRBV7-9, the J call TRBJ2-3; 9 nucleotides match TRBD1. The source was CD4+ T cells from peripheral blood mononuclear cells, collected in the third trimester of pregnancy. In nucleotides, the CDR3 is TGTGCCAGCAGCTCGTCCCGGGACAGGGAATCAGATACGCAGTATTTT. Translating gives CASSSSRDRESDTQYF.